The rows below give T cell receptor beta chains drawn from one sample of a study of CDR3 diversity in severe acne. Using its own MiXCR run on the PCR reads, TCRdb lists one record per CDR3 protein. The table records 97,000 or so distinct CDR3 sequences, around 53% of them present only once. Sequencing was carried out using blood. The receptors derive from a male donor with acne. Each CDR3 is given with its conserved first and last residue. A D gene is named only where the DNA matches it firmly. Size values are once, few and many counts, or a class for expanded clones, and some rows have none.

DNA: TGTGCCAGCAGTTCGGGGACTAGCAATTACGAGCAGTACTTC; CDR3: CASSSGTSNYEQYF; J: TRBJ2-7; length: 14; V: TRBV12-3/TRBV12-4; size: medium-sized; D: TRBD2
DNA: TGTGCCAGCAGCTTCCGCGGGGGGGCCCCAGATACGCAGTATTTT; CDR3: CASSFRGGAPDTQYF; J: TRBJ2-3; length: 15; V: TRBV5-4; size: many; D: TRBD2
DNA: TGTGCCAGTAGTATAGCCAGGGACGGAACTTACTATGGCTACACCTTC; CDR3: CASSIARDGTYYGYTF; J: TRBJ1-2; length: 16; V: TRBV19; size: many; D: .
DNA: TGTGCCAGTGGAAGGACAGGGTTAGAGACCCAGTACTTC; CDR3: CASGRTGLETQYF; J: TRBJ2-5; length: 13; V: TRBV19; size: many; D: TRBD1
DNA: TGTGCCAGCAGCTTGGGGGCCTGGGGTTACAATGAGCAGTTCTTC; CDR3: CASSLGAWGYNEQFF; J: TRBJ2-1; length: 15; V: TRBV5-6; size: many; D: .
DNA: TGCAGCGTGGTCCGGGACAGGGTCTCCGAGCAGTACTTC; CDR3: CSVVRDRVSEQYF; J: TRBJ2-7; length: 13; V: TRBV29-1; size: .; D: TRBD1
DNA: TGCGCCAGCAGCTTGGGGACAGGGAGGGTGAACACTGAAGCTTTCTTT; CDR3: CASSLGTGRVNTEAFF; J: TRBJ1-1; length: 16; V: TRBV5-1; size: .; D: TRBD1
DNA: TGTGCCAGCAACCCCTGGGGAGAAGGCACAGATACGCAGTATTTT; CDR3: CASNPWGEGTDTQYF; J: TRBJ2-3; length: 15; V: TRBV2; size: .; D: .
DNA: TGCAGTGCTGTTCCGGGGCTGGGAGAGACCCAGTACTTC; CDR3: CSAVPGLGETQYF; J: TRBJ2-5; length: 13; V: TRBV20-1; size: .; D: .
DNA: TGTGCCAGCAGTGACTCTAGGGAAAGCTCCTACAATGAGCAGTTCTTC; CDR3: CASSDSRESSYNEQFF; J: TRBJ2-1; length: 16; V: TRBV6-4; size: many; D: .
DNA: TGTGCCAGCAGTGAAGGAGGACTAGCGGGAGGGAGGGAGACCCAGTTCTTC; CDR3: CASSEGGLAGGRETQFF; J: TRBJ2-1; length: 17; V: TRBV6-1; size: .; D: TRBD2
DNA: TGTGCCACCAGCAGAGTTGGCCGTTTTACAGATACGCAGTATTTT; CDR3: CATSRVGRFTDTQYF; J: TRBJ2-3; length: 15; V: TRBV15; size: few; D: .
DNA: TGCAGCGTTGCCTTAGGGGCTACAGATACGCAGTATTTT; CDR3: CSVALGATDTQYF; J: TRBJ2-3; length: 13; V: TRBV29-1; size: .; D: .
DNA: TGCGCCAGCAGCCAAGCGGGGGACAGGGGGAACACTGAAGCTTTCTTT; CDR3: CASSQAGDRGNTEAFF; J: TRBJ1-1; length: 16; V: TRBV4-1; size: .; D: TRBD1
DNA: .; CDR3: CASSFYICSARNRWYQETQYF; J: TRBJ2-5; length: 21; V: TRBV7-2; size: .; D: .
DNA: TGTGCCAGCAGCTTAGGGACGTTTAAAGAGACCCAGTACTTC; CDR3: CASSLGTFKETQYF; J: TRBJ2-5; length: 14; V: TRBV7-2; size: many; D: .
DNA: TGTGCCAGCAGTGAAATTGGCAATCAGCCCCAGCATTTT; CDR3: CASSEIGNQPQHF; J: TRBJ1-5; length: 13; V: TRBV2; size: many; D: .
DNA: TGCGCCAGCGGCTTGGCGGTAGGGTCGGGCTACACCTTC; CDR3: CASGLAVGSGYTF; J: TRBJ1-2; length: 13; V: TRBV5-1; size: .; D: .
DNA: TGCGCCAGCAGAAAGACCCCGGGACAGAATGAAAGACTGTTTTTT; CDR3: CASRKTPGQNERLFF; J: TRBJ1-4; length: 15; V: TRBV5-1; size: .; D: TRBD1
DNA: TGCGCCAGCAGCCTAGGAGAGATCACCTACAATGGGCAGTTCTTC; CDR3: CASSLGEITYNGQFF; J: TRBJ2-1; length: 15; V: TRBV4-1; size: .; D: .
DNA: TGTGCCATCAGTGAGACGGGGGAGAGCTCCTACGAGCAGTACTTC; CDR3: CAISETGESSYEQYF; J: TRBJ2-7; length: 15; V: TRBV10-3; size: .; D: .
DNA: TGCGCCAGCAGCCATGCGGGAGCGGAGGAGACCCAGTACTTC; CDR3: CASSHAGAEETQYF; J: TRBJ2-5; length: 14; V: TRBV4-1; size: many; D: TRBD2
DNA: TGTGCCAGCAGTTTAGAGGCAGGCCATCCCTATGGCTACACCTTC; CDR3: CASSLEAGHPYGYTF; J: TRBJ1-2; length: 15; V: TRBV28; size: few; D: .
DNA: TGTGCCAGCAGTGTGTTGGGGGAGACCCAGTACTTC; CDR3: CASSVLGETQYF; J: TRBJ2-5; length: 12; V: TRBV2; size: many; D: .
DNA: TGCAGTGCCGGGACAGCTAACTATGGCTACACCTTC; CDR3: CSAGTANYGYTF; J: TRBJ1-2; length: 12; V: TRBV20-1; size: .; D: TRBD1
DNA: TGCAGTGCCCCTAGCGGGATATTCGATGAGCAGTTCTTC; CDR3: CSAPSGIFDEQFF; J: TRBJ2-1; length: 13; V: TRBV20-1; size: few; D: TRBD2
DNA: TGTGCCAGCAGTGGCATCGGCTCTGGGGCCAGCGTCCTGACTTTC; CDR3: CASSGIGSGASVLTF; J: TRBJ2-6; length: 15; V: TRBV25-1; size: once; D: .
DNA: TGTGCCAGCAGTTACGGACCGATGAACACTGAAGCTTTCTTT; CDR3: CASSYGPMNTEAFF; J: TRBJ1-1; length: 14; V: TRBV6-5; size: many; D: .
DNA: TGCAGTGGCAGGGGGAGGGGCTACGAGCAGTACTTC; CDR3: CSGRGRGYEQYF; J: TRBJ2-7; length: 12; V: TRBV20-1; size: .; D: .
DNA: TGTGCCATCAGTGAGCAAAGGACAGTTAACTATGGCTACACCTTC; CDR3: CAISEQRTVNYGYTF; J: TRBJ1-2; length: 15; V: TRBV10-3; size: .; D: .
DNA: TGTGCCAGCAGCTTAGATCGGGTGGGTGAGCAGTTCTTC; CDR3: CASSLDRVGEQFF; J: TRBJ2-1; length: 13; V: TRBV11-2; size: many; D: .
DNA: TGTGCCAGCAGCGTAGCAACAGGGGCAACTAATGAAAAACTGTTTTTT; CDR3: CASSVATGATNEKLFF; J: TRBJ1-4; length: 16; V: TRBV9; size: .; D: TRBD1
DNA: TGCGCCAGCAGCCAAGGCTCAGGGACGGGTCAGCCCCAGCATTTT; CDR3: CASSQGSGTGQPQHF; J: TRBJ1-5; length: 15; V: TRBV4-1; size: .; D: .
DNA: TGCAGTGCCGGCGGGACAGGCCTAGGAAACACCATATATTTT; CDR3: CSAGGTGLGNTIYF; J: TRBJ1-3; length: 14; V: TRBV20-1; size: .; D: TRBD1
DNA: TGTGCCAGCAGACTGGAGGGACTGGTCGGGGGCCTGGGCTTT; CDR3: CASRLEGLVGGLGF; J: TRBJ1-5; length: 14; V: TRBV5-4; size: .; D: .
DNA: TGTGCCAGCAGCCCCCCCCAATTCGGAACCTCTGAGGGGGGGCAGTTCTTC; CDR3: CASSPPQFGTSEGGQFF; J: TRBJ2-1; length: 17; V: TRBV7-9; size: many; D: .
DNA: TGTGCCAGCAGCGTAGGTACTAGCGGAGATCAAGAGACCCAGTACTTC; CDR3: CASSVGTSGDQETQYF; J: TRBJ2-5; length: 16; V: TRBV9; size: .; D: TRBD2
DNA: TGCAGTGCACGAGGACAGGGGCACTACGATGAGCAGTTCTTC; CDR3: CSARGQGHYDEQFF; J: TRBJ2-1; length: 14; V: TRBV20-1; size: medium-sized; D: TRBD1
DNA: TGTGCCACCAGTGTCAGTAACATGACAACAAATTCACCCCTCCACTTT; CDR3: CATSVSNMTTNSPLHF; J: TRBJ1-6; length: 16; V: TRBV24-1; size: .; D: .
DNA: TGTGCCAGCACTCAAGGATGGAATTCACCCCTCCACTTT; CDR3: CASTQGWNSPLHF; J: TRBJ1-6; length: 13; V: TRBV6-5; size: many; D: .
DNA: TGTGCCAGCAGCACCGGACTAGCGGGGAATTGGAATGAGCAGTTCTTC; CDR3: CASSTGLAGNWNEQFF; J: TRBJ2-1; length: 16; V: TRBV7-6; size: .; D: TRBD2